These 12 T cell receptor beta chains originate from one sample sequenced in a study of blood T cell repertoires in COVID-19. The assay was immunoSEQ multiplex PCR, and TCRdb's table has in-frame clones only and misses some. The sample shows tens of thousands of clones, 85% to 90% of them seen only once. Sequencing was done on a sample of peripheral blood. All receptors come from a woman aged 45-60 years with active or convalescent COVID-19.

The rearrangement joins TRBV5-4 to TRBJ1-2, with a tentative D call TRBD1 (5 bases). Germline CDR1 SGHNT, CDR2 YYREEE (reference sequence). Trimming pared 0 bases from V and 7 bases from J, leaving 10 bases between. This CDR3 is built from 13 residues. The CDR3 DNA reads as TGTGCCAGCAGCTTGGGCAGGGAGGGTGGCTACACCTTC. Translating gives CASSLGREGGYTF.

This chain links TRBV5-5 with TRBJ2-2; 9 bases agree with TRBD2. V was clipped by 2 bases and J by 2 bases; unmatched bases: 1. CDR1 SGHKS and CDR2 YYEKEE come from the germline V gene (reference sequence). CDR3 length: 15 amino acids. DNA for the CDR3: TGTGCCAGCAGCTTTAGCGGGAGTAACACCGGGGAGCTGTTTTTT. Its protein is CASSFSGSNTGELFF.

This clone occurred once. The chain links TRBV7-6 to TRBJ2-1; possibly TRBD1 for D (5 bases). The CDR3 covers 17 residues. Germline assignment: CDR1 SGHVS and CDR2 FNYEAQ. V was pared by 4 bases and J by 0 bases, with 16 bases between. The CDR3 spells CASSSRPGHSSYNEQFF. Written as DNA, the CDR3 is TGTGCCAGCAGCTCGCGACCCGGACACAGCTCCTACAATGAGCAGTTCTTC. Using reference TRBV7-6 and TRBJ2-1 for the parts outside the CDR3, the full variable domain is GAGVSQSPRYKVTKRGQDVALRCDPISGHVSLYWYRQALGQGPEFLTYFNYEAQQDKSGLPNDRFSAERPEGSISTLTIQRTEQRDSAMYRCASSSRPGHSSYNEQFFGPGTRLTVL.

The chain has TRBV4-2 and TRBJ2-1; D call uncertain. Germline V gene data show CDR1 as LGHNA and CDR2 as YNFKEQ. The CDR3 is made up of 13 amino acids. V dropped 4 bases and J dropped 8 bases, with 12 bases sitting between them. The CDR3 nucleotides read TGTGCCAGCAGCCCTAGGTTTGGAGATGAGCAGTTCTTC. Encoded protein: CASSPRFGDEQFF.

This sequence joins TRBV28 and TRBJ1-4, with a possible D match to TRBD1 (6 bases). This CDR3 is 15 amino acids long. V dropped 3 bases and J dropped 8 bases, with 16 bases sitting between them. Germline loops: CDR1 MDHEN, CDR2 SYDVKM. The CDR3 region is CASSFPGHQGEKLFF. DNA for the CDR3: TGTGCCAGCAGTTTCCCGGGACACCAGGGGGAAAAACTGTTTTTT.

The V and J genes are TRBV19 and TRBJ2-5; 9 bases align to TRBD1. The CDR3 loop spans 15 amino acids. The germline V gene has CDR1 LNHDA and CDR2 SQIVND (reference sequence). With 5 bases clipped from V and 5 bases from J, the junction kept 9 bases outside the gene matches. DNA of the CDR3: TGTGCCAGTAGTTTCGGGGACAGGGAGGGGGAGACCCAGTACTTC. This translates into CASSFGDREGETQYF.

This chain connects TRBV2 to TRBJ2-7; 14 bases are a match to TRBD2. This CDR3 contains 16 residues. Germline CDR1 is SNHLY and CDR2 is FYNNEI. The ends lost 2 bases at V and 7 bases at J; junction bases unmatched: 7. CDR3 nucleotides: TGTGCCAGCAGTGAAACGGGACTAGCGGGAGTTAGGGAGCAGTACTTC. Residues: CASSETGLAGVREQYF.

The chain carries TRBV7-2 and TRBJ2-2; a weak D match, TRBD2 (5 bases). The CDR3 is made up of 14 amino acids. Per germline, CDR1 SGHTA and CDR2 FQGNSA. Trimming left V 8 bases short and J 2 bases short, with 12 bases between. The CDR3 bases are TGTGCCAGCTGTGGGAGACCCAACACCGGGGAGCTGTTTTTT. Translated, it gives CASCGRPNTGELFF. Full variable domain (outside the CDR3, taken from reference TRBV7-2 and TRBJ2-2): GAGVSQSPSNKVTEKGKDVELRCDPISGHTALYWYRQSLGQGLEFLIYFQGNSAPDKSGLPSDRFSAERTGGSVSTLTIQRTQQEDSAVYLCASCGRPNTGELFFGEGSRLTVL.

CDR3 sequence reads: CASSSQGGDGYTF. Here the CDR3 DNA reads TGTGCCAGCAGCTCGCAGGGAGGAGACGGCTACACCTTC. The chain carries TRBV7-9 and TRBJ1-2; TRBD1 is a possible D gene (5 bases). Germline lookup yields CDR1 SEHNR and CDR2 FQNEAQ (reference sequence). This CDR3 spans 13 amino acids. V was pared by 4 bases and J by 8 bases, with 14 bases between.

The chain employs TRBV11-2 and TRBJ1-4, with 7 positions matching TRBD1. With V trimmed by 3 bases and J by 4 bases, 5 bases remained unmatched. Germline lookup yields CDR1 SGHAT and CDR2 FQNNGV. The CDR3 runs to 15 residues. The CDR3 spells CASSFGQAYNEKLFF. CDR3 DNA sequence: TGTGCCAGCAGCTTTGGACAGGCCTATAATGAAAAACTGTTTTTT.

This chain connects TRBV7-9 to TRBJ2-3; 10 nucleotides match TRBD2. V lost 3 bases to trimming and J lost 4 bases; unmatched junction nucleotides: 4. The germline V gene has CDR1 SEHNR and CDR2 FQNEAQ (reference sequence). The CDR3 covers 15 residues. Here the CDR3 reads CASSFVLAGADTQYF. CDR3 sequence (DNA): TGTGCCAGCAGCTTCGTGCTAGCGGGAGCAGATACGCAGTATTTT.

J is TRBJ2-1 and V is TRBV7-9, with 10 bases matching TRBD1. Germline CDR1 SEHNR, CDR2 FQNEAQ (reference sequence). CDR3 length: 15 amino acids. Losses at the gene ends were 3 bases for V and 4 bases for J; bases not matched to a gene: 3. The CDR3 region is CASSFWGQGYNEQFF. The CDR3 bases are TGTGCCAGCAGCTTTTGGGGACAGGGGTACAATGAGCAGTTCTTC.